One sample yielded the 21 T cell receptor beta chains listed below, sequenced in a study of lymphopenia after photon versus proton radiotherapy. Only in-frame clones appear in the TCRdb table, and some are missing; sequencing was by immunoSEQ multiplex PCR. The repertoire has approximately 65,000 clones, approximately 91% of them found once; the top ten carry 2.9%. Sequencing was performed on peripheral blood, taken from a patient treated with photon-based radiotherapy. The receptors were gathered from a woman in her 70s with pancreatic cancer.

V is TRBV4-2 and J is TRBJ2-5; 9 bases are shared with TRBD2. CDR1 is LGHNA and CDR2 is YNFKEQ in the germline V gene. The CDR3 sequence is 18 residues long. V lost 0 bases and J lost 5; bases outside the gene matches: 13. CDR3 coding DNA: TGTGCCAGCAGCCAAGAAGGAGCGGGAGGCCACCCCCGGGAGACCCAGTACTTC. As protein: CASSQEGAGGHPRETQYF.

CDR3 in amino acids: CSALGTETQYF. As DNA, the CDR3 is TGCAGTGCCTTAGGGACGGAGACCCAGTACTTC. The chain combines TRBV20-1 with TRBJ2-5, with D perhaps assigned TRBD1 or TRBD2 (5 bases each). The germline CDR1 and CDR2 sequences are DFQATT and SNEGSKA (reference sequence). Trimming pared 6 bases from V and 5 bases from J, leaving 10 bases between. The CDR3 has 11 amino acids.

V usage is TRBV18 and J usage is TRBJ2-7; no clear D gene. Trimming took off 6 bases at V and 1 base at J, with 7 bases between the two ends. The V gene's germline CDR1 is KGHSH and CDR2 LQKENI. The CDR3 loop spans 12 amino acids. CDR3 residues: CASSPGSYEQYF. CDR3 nucleotide sequence: TGTGCCAGCTCCCCAGGATCCTACGAGCAGTACTTC.

The chain recombines TRBV7-9 with TRBJ1-4; 7 bases agree with TRBD1. V shed 4 bases, J shed 8 bases, and the junction held 10 bases outside the gene matches. Germline values: CDR1 SEHNR, CDR2 FQNEAQ (reference sequence). The CDR3 runs 15 residues. DNA of the CDR3: TGTGCCAGCAGCTGGACAGGAGATCGTGGGGAAAAACTGTTTTTT. It encodes CASSWTGDRGEKLFF.

The chain has TRBV9 and TRBJ2-1; TRBD1 aligns across 9 bases. CDR3 length: 16 residues. Looked up from germline, CDR1 is SGDLS and CDR2 is YYNGEE. Losses at the gene ends were 4 bases for V and 10 bases for J; bases not matched to a gene: 15. This chain's CDR3 is CASSFRIGTGIFEQFF. In DNA form, the CDR3 reads TGTGCCAGCAGCTTCCGAATAGGGACAGGGATATTCGAGCAGTTCTTC.

The chain joins TRBV7-6 to TRBJ2-2; 8 positions match TRBD2. The germline CDR1 and CDR2 sequences are SGHVS and FNYEAQ. This CDR3 has 19 residues. Trimming at V came to 1 base and at J to 1 base, leaving 11 bases not matched to a gene. This CDR3 reads CASSLETRGGTRNTGELFF. The CDR3 coding sequence is TGTGCCAGCAGCTTAGAGACCCGGGGTGGGACTAGGAACACCGGGGAGCTGTTTTTT.

This chain connects TRBV10-3 to TRBJ2-7; 12 nucleotides match TRBD2. The CDR3 runs 15 residues. J gave up 3 bases and V 3 bases, and 3 bases lay outside the gene matches. CDR1 is ENHRY, CDR2 SYGVKD, per germline. In nucleotides, the CDR3 is TGTGCCATCAGTGAAGAGACTAGCGGGAGCTACGAGCAGTACTTC. This codes for CAISEETSGSYEQYF.

This clone was detected once. The chain recombines TRBV5-1 with TRBJ2-7; 8 bases line up with TRBD2. Germline CDR1 reads SGHRS; CDR2 reads YFSETQ. This CDR3 contains 16 residues. Trimming removed 3 bases from V and 3 bases from J; junction bases left unmatched: 11. The CDR3 DNA reads TGCGCCAGCAGCTACAACGCCGGGACTAGAGGCTACGAGCAGTACTTC. Its protein is CASSYNAGTRGYEQYF.

The J gene is TRBJ2-7, the V gene TRBV2, with D perhaps matching TRBD2 (7 bases). The V and J ends lost 6 bases and 6 bases respectively, with 18 bases between them. In germline, CDR1 is SNHLY, CDR2 FYNNEI. This CDR3 has 14 residues. This chain's CDR3 is CASSRGRGSGEQYF. CDR3 nucleotide sequence: TGTGCCAGCAGCCGAGGGAGGGGGTCCGGCGAGCAGTACTTC. Together with reference TRBV2 and TRBJ2-7, the CDR3 gives the full variable domain: EPEVTQTPSHQVTQMGQEVILRCVPISNHLYFYWYRQILGQKVEFLVSFYNNEISEKSEIFDDQFSVERPDGSNFTLKIRSTKLEDSAMYFCASSRGRGSGEQYFGPGTRLTVT.

The rearrangement uses TRBV30 and TRBJ2-1; 10 positions match TRBD2. Germline V gene sequence: CDR1 GTSNPN, CDR2 SVGIG (reference sequence). This CDR3 is built from 15 residues. V gave up 4 bases and J gave up 10 bases; unmatched junction bases: 13. For the CDR3, the DNA is TGTGCCTGGACAGGGGGGCTAGCGGGAGTCGGAGAGCAGTTCTTC. Translating gives CAWTGGLAGVGEQFF.

The chain uses TRBV11-3 and TRBJ2-3, with TRBD2 matching 9 bases. Germline V CDR1 and CDR2: SGHNT, YENEEA. V lost 6 bases and J lost 2; bases outside the gene matches: 3. This CDR3 is 14 amino acids long. The chain's CDR3 is CASSLAGPTDTQYF. Here the CDR3 DNA reads TGTGCCAGCAGTCTAGCGGGACCCACAGATACGCAGTATTTT.

The chain joins TRBV27 to TRBJ2-7; D is unresolved. V was trimmed by 2 bases and J by 0 bases, leaving 8 bases between them. This CDR3 spans 14 amino acids. Germline V gene data show CDR1 as MNHEY and CDR2 as SMNVEV (reference sequence). CDR3 sequence reads: CASSLSRYSYEQYF. The CDR3 coding sequence is TGTGCCAGCAGTTTAAGTCGGTACTCCTACGAGCAGTACTTC.

The chain is built from TRBV7-8 and TRBJ2-1; a possible D gene is TRBD2 (7 bases). CDR3 length: 13 residues. The germline gives CDR1 SGHVS, CDR2 FQNEAQ. Trimming took 3 bases from V and 6 from J, leaving 9 bases between them. The CDR3 sequence is CASSFAGANEQFF. The CDR3, as DNA: TGTGCCAGCAGCTTTGCGGGGGCCAATGAGCAGTTCTTC.

The rearrangement uses TRBV20-1 and TRBJ2-7; D gene unclear. The CDR3 length is 11 residues. Trimming pared 5 bases from V and 1 base from J, leaving 6 bases between. CDR1 is DFQATT, CDR2 SNEGSKA, per germline (reference sequence). The CDR3 nucleotides read TGCAGTGCTGGCCCTTCCTACGAGCAGTACTTC. This encodes CSAGPSYEQYF.

V and J are TRBV29-1 and TRBJ2-7; possibly TRBD1 for D (5 bases). Trimming left V 7 bases short and J 4 bases short, with 11 bases between. CDR3 length: 11 residues. Germline CDR1 and CDR2: SQVTM and ANQGSEA. The CDR3 sequence is CSAGHRYEQYF. CDR3 DNA: TGCAGCGCTGGACACCGATACGAGCAGTACTTC.

The chain has TRBV7-2 and TRBJ2-1; D not certain. Trimming left V 0 bases short and J 10 bases short, with 7 bases between. From germline, CDR1 is SGHTA and CDR2 FQGNSA. The CDR3 runs to 12 residues. The CDR3 here is CASSLARREQFF. The DNA for the CDR3 is TGTGCCAGCAGCTTAGCACGACGCGAGCAGTTCTTC.

This rearrangement joins TRBV6-6 to TRBJ2-3; 8 bases line up with TRBD1. With V trimmed by 6 bases and J by 0 bases, 2 bases remained unmatched. CDR1 and CDR2 (germline): MNHNY, SVGAGI (reference sequence). The CDR3 sequence is 14 residues long. The CDR3 loop reads CASRGQVSTDTQYF. In nucleotides, the CDR3 is TGTGCCAGCAGGGGACAGGTTAGCACAGATACGCAGTATTTT.

This chain links TRBV19 with TRBJ2-5; TRBD1 or TRBD2 may be the D gene (6 bases each). The end of the DNA fits TRBJ2-7 better, so the J call may be wrong. The CDR3 loop spans 14 amino acids. Germline V gene lookup returns CDR1 LNHDA and CDR2 SQIVND (reference sequence). The CDR3 DNA is TGTGCCAGTAGTATCGGAGGGGGCTCCTACGAGCAGTACTTC. It yields the protein CASSIGGGSYEQYF.

The chain joins TRBV5-1 to TRBJ2-1; 10 nucleotides line up with TRBD2. Germline loops: CDR1 SGHRS, CDR2 YFSETQ. The CDR3 totals 15 residues. With V trimmed by 3 bases and J by 0 bases, 0 bases remained unmatched. CDR3 residues: CASSSSGSSYNEQFF. The CDR3 region has the DNA TGCGCCAGCAGCTCTAGCGGGAGCTCCTACAATGAGCAGTTCTTC.

V is TRBV7-9 and J is TRBJ2-3; 8 bases are shared with TRBD1. The CDR3 loop spans 16 amino acids. Germline CDR1 reads SEHNR; CDR2 reads FQNEAQ (reference sequence). The ends lost 0 bases at V and 8 bases at J; junction bases unmatched: 10. The CDR3 protein is CASSLAGTGPRGTQYF. The CDR3 region has the DNA TGTGCCAGCAGCTTAGCCGGGACAGGCCCAAGGGGTACGCAGTATTTT.

The chain employs TRBV29-1 and TRBJ1-2; TRBD1 is a possible D gene (5 bases). Germline CDR1 SQVTM, CDR2 ANQGSEA. The CDR3 totals 15 residues. The V end was cut by 6 bases, the J end by 0 bases, with 17 bases between. The CDR3 sequence: CSVPRGRGANYGYTF. Here the CDR3 DNA reads TGCAGCGTCCCAAGGGGCAGAGGAGCTAACTATGGCTACACCTTC.